Shown below are 16 T cell receptor beta chains from a single sample sequenced in a study of T cell responses to AZD1222 COVID-19 vaccine. Profiling relied on immunoSEQ multiplex PCR, and the TCRdb table lists in-frame clones only, not all of them. The repertoire holds about 89,000 clones, with approximately 91% as singletons. The sample in question was peripheral blood, obtained 28 days after the second AZD1222 dose. The receptors come from an adult who received the AZD1222 COVID-19 vaccine.

This chain joins TRBV18 and TRBJ1-1; D remains ambiguous. Trimming pared 5 bases from V and 4 bases from J, leaving 14 bases between. Looked up from germline, CDR1 is KGHSH and CDR2 is LQKENI. The CDR3 totals 14 residues. The DNA of the CDR3 is TGTGCCAGCTCAGAAGACACGCTCGGCACTGAAGCTTTCTTT. Translation: CASSEDTLGTEAFF.

The gene calls are TRBV5-5 and TRBJ1-1, with D maybe TRBD1 (5 bases). Germline V gives CDR1 SGHKS, CDR2 YYEKEE (reference sequence). V was clipped by 0 bases and J by 1 base, with 10 bases between them. The CDR3 contains 15 residues. The CDR3: CASSLAGQGNTEAFF. DNA for the CDR3: TGTGCCAGCAGCTTGGCCGGCCAGGGGAACACTGAAGCTTTCTTT. The variable domain in full, with the rest retrieved from reference TRBV5-5 and TRBJ1-1, is DAGVTQSPTHLIKTRGQQVTLRCSPISGHKSVSWYQQVLGQGPQFIFQYYEKEERGRGNFPDRFSARQFPNYSSELNVNALLLGDSALYLCASSLAGQGNTEAFFGQGTRLTVV.

This clone was seen a few times. Other DNA sequences from this sample encode an identical CDR3 as well. The chain is built from TRBV5-4 and TRBJ2-1; D is unclear. With 2 bases removed from V and 3 bases from J, the gap between germline ends came to 6 bases. Germline V gene lookup returns CDR1 SGHNT and CDR2 YYREEE (reference sequence). This CDR3 is built from 13 residues. Here the CDR3 DNA reads TGTGCCAGCAGCTTTACAGACTACAATGAGCAGTTCTTC. Translating it yields CASSFTDYNEQFF.

The chain uses TRBV7-2 and TRBJ1-6; D gene uncertain. Germline CDR1 and CDR2: SGHTA and FQGNSA. Trimming removed 5 bases at V and 4 bases at J, with 9 bases between. The CDR3 extends over 14 amino acids. In nucleotides, the CDR3 is TGTGCCAGCAGCCGTTCCGTGTATAATTCACCCCTCCACTTT. Protein sequence: CASSRSVYNSPLHF. Looking up the rest from reference TRBV7-2 and TRBJ1-6 gives the full variable domain: GAGVSQSPSNKVTEKGKDVELRCDPISGHTALYWYRQSLGQGLEFLIYFQGNSAPDKSGLPSDRFSAERTGGSVSTLTIQRTQQEDSAVYLCASSRSVYNSPLHFGNGTRLTVT.

The chain joins TRBV7-2 to TRBJ1-2; 8 bases agree with TRBD1. V lost 0 bases, J lost 6 bases, and 9 bases stayed unmatched. The CDR3 totals 16 residues. Germline V gives CDR1 SGHTA, CDR2 FQGNSA. In DNA, the CDR3 is TGTGCCAGCAGCTTAGCGCAGGCAGGGGGCATACATGGCTACACCTTC. Protein: CASSLAQAGGIHGYTF.

The chain has TRBV10-3 and TRBJ1-1, with unresolved D. The CDR3 has 14 residues. Looked up from germline, CDR1 is ENHRY and CDR2 is SYGVKD. V lost 0 bases and J lost 0, with 5 bases in between. This chain's CDR3 is CAISESQVNTEAFF. CDR3 nucleotide sequence: TGTGCCATCAGTGAGTCTCAAGTGAACACTGAAGCTTTCTTT.

V and J are TRBV5-1 and TRBJ2-3; D is uncertain. V shed 0 bases and J shed 2 bases, with 10 bases lying between them. The CDR3 is 15 residues long. Germline assignment: CDR1 SGHRS and CDR2 YFSETQ. This CDR3 reads CASSLEVSYTDTQYF. DNA for the CDR3: TGCGCCAGCAGCTTGGAAGTCTCCTACACAGATACGCAGTATTTT.

The rearrangement uses TRBV30 and TRBJ1-2; no reliable D call. Trimming stripped 0 bases from V and 4 bases from J, with 9 bases between. This CDR3 is 13 amino acids long. The V gene's germline CDR1 is GTSNPN and CDR2 SVGIG (reference sequence). For the CDR3, the DNA is TGTGCCTGGAGTGTAGTCGGAGGCTATGGCTACACCTTC. Protein: CAWSVVGGYGYTF.

This sequence joins TRBV4-3 and TRBJ2-3, with 8 bases identical to TRBD2. Germline loops: CDR1 LGHNA, CDR2 YSLEER. This CDR3 has 19 residues. Trimming at V came to 0 bases and at J to 4 bases, leaving 15 bases not matched to a gene. DNA of the CDR3: TGCGCCAGCAGCCAAGATAGGGTGACAGGACTAGCAGTCCCAGATACGCAGTATTTT. Translated, it gives CASSQDRVTGLAVPDTQYF.

This clone appeared many times. The chain recombines TRBV2 with TRBJ1-3; D remains ambiguous. The CDR3 spans 17 residues. Germline CDR1 is SNHLY and CDR2 is FYNNEI. V gave up 2 bases and J gave up 0 bases, with 14 bases separating them. Written as DNA, the CDR3 is TGTGCCAGCAGTGAATCATCCCCCAGAGCCTCTGGAAACACCATATATTTT. Residues: CASSESSPRASGNTIYF.

The genes are TRBV7-3 and TRBJ2-1; tentatively, D is TRBD2 (5 bases). This CDR3 is 15 amino acids long. V was clipped by 5 bases and J by 13 bases, with 24 bases between them. CDR1 is SGHTA and CDR2 is FQGTGA in the germline V gene. CDR3: CASSPQPRSGEEQFF. The CDR3 nucleotides read TGTGCCAGCAGCCCGCAACCCCGGAGCGGAGAGGAACAGTTCTTC.

This clone was detected many times. The chain joins TRBV19 to TRBJ1-2, with TRBD1 as a possible D gene (5 bases). The CDR3 is 15 amino acids. The germline CDR1 and CDR2 sequences are LNHDA and SQIVND (reference sequence). V dropped 5 bases and J dropped 1 base, with 14 bases sitting between them. CDR3 nucleotides: TGTGCCAGTAGTCTCTCGGACCAGGGTAACTATGGCTACACCTTC. Its protein is CASSLSDQGNYGYTF.

V usage is TRBV9 and J usage is TRBJ2-2; D is uncertain. CDR1 is SGDLS, CDR2 YYNGEE, per germline. V was cut by 4 bases and J by 0 bases, with 10 bases left in between. The CDR3 spans 15 residues. CDR3 nucleotides: TGTGCCAGCAGCCCGGACGGAACGAACACCGGGGAGCTGTTTTTT. Its translation is CASSPDGTNTGELFF.

The V call is TRBV6-5, the J call TRBJ1-3, with D unclear. CDR1 and CDR2 from the germline V gene are MNHEY and SVGAGI. The V end lost 0 bases, the J end lost 4 bases, and 4 bases lay between the germline ends. The CDR3 contains 13 residues. The DNA for the CDR3 is TGTGCCAGCAGTTACTCCCCAGGAAACACCATATATTTT. Translation: CASSYSPGNTIYF.

The chain has TRBV19 and TRBJ1-1, with D tentatively TRBD1 (5 bases). This CDR3 region has 14 residues. Trimming took off 4 bases at V and 1 base at J, with 10 bases between the two ends. The V gene's germline CDR1 is LNHDA and CDR2 SQIVND (reference sequence). The CDR3 nucleotides read TGTGCCAGTAGTACCGGGACGGCGAACACTGAAGCTTTCTTT. This sequence encodes CASSTGTANTEAFF.

This clone has only a few counts. CDR3 amino acids: CASSILQGINYGYTF. In DNA form, the CDR3 reads TGTGCCAGTAGTATTCTACAGGGGATTAACTATGGCTACACCTTC. The rearrangement uses TRBV19 and TRBJ1-2; the match to TRBD1 covers 7 bases. CDR1 is LNHDA and CDR2 is SQIVND in the germline V gene (reference sequence). Trimming removed 3 bases from V and 1 base from J; junction bases left unmatched: 5. CDR3 length: 15 residues.